A single sample gave rise to the 20 T cell receptor beta chains below, sequenced in a study of blood T cell repertoires in COVID-19. Generated by immunoSEQ multiplex PCR, the TCRdb table keeps only in-frame clones and is missing some. The table shows some 110,000 clones, with around 86% occurring only once. The sample was peripheral blood. These receptors were collected from a middle-aged man with acute or convalescent COVID-19.

The chain couples TRBV5-4 to TRBJ2-7; the D is unclear. Germline V gene sequence: CDR1 SGHNT, CDR2 YYREEE (reference sequence). This CDR3 has 12 residues. V gave up 1 base and J gave up 6 bases, with 8 bases separating them. CDR3: CASSLRSSEQYF. In nucleotides, the CDR3 is TGTGCCAGCAGCTTGAGATCGAGCGAGCAGTACTTC.

The chain has TRBV5-1 and TRBJ2-1; TRBD2 agrees at 12 bases. The CDR3 totals 15 residues. Trimming removed 4 bases from V and 6 bases from J; junction bases left unmatched: 5. Germline values: CDR1 SGHRS, CDR2 YFSETQ. CDR3 DNA: TGCGCCAGCAGCGGGGGACTAGCGGGTCGCAATGAGCAGTTCTTC. It translates to CASSGGLAGRNEQFF.

The rearrangement joins TRBV4-2 to TRBJ2-1, with 9 bases aligning to TRBD2. Germline V gives CDR1 LGHNA, CDR2 YNFKEQ. V shed 0 bases and J 8 bases; nucleotides not matched to a gene: 8. This CDR3 contains 16 residues. CDR3 region: CASSQESAGGHHEQFF. For the CDR3, the DNA is TGTGCCAGCAGCCAAGAATCGGCGGGAGGGCACCATGAGCAGTTCTTC.

This clone was recorded once. The chain uses TRBV2 and TRBJ2-1; TRBD1 is a possible D gene (5 bases). Germline V CDR1 and CDR2: SNHLY, FYNNEI. The CDR3 consists of 13 residues. V lost 3 bases and J lost 7, with 10 bases in between. CDR3 sequence: CASSDWGPNEQFF. In DNA, the CDR3 is TGTGCCAGCAGTGATTGGGGCCCAAATGAGCAGTTCTTC.

The chain is built from TRBV6-1 and TRBJ1-2; TRBD1 matches at 9 bases. Germline assignment: CDR1 MNHNS and CDR2 SASEGT. Trimming removed 3 bases from V and 2 bases from J; junction bases left unmatched: 1. This CDR3 has 14 amino acids. CDR3 region: CASSEGQGNYGYTF. DNA of the CDR3: TGTGCCAGCAGTGAGGGACAGGGAAACTATGGCTACACCTTC.

This clone occurred a few times. The V call is TRBV6-5, the J call TRBJ1-2; the D is unclear. The V and J ends lost 8 bases and 2 bases respectively, with 12 bases between them. The CDR3 contains 13 residues. Germline loops: CDR1 MNHEY, CDR2 SVGAGI. Here the CDR3 reads CASLRAINYGYTF. For the CDR3, the DNA is TGTGCCAGCTTGAGGGCGATCAACTATGGCTACACCTTC.

The chain links TRBV7-9 to TRBJ2-1; 10 bases match TRBD2. Germline trimming cut 5 bases from V and 5 bases from J; bases unmatched to any gene: 12. Germline CDR1 reads SEHNR; CDR2 reads FQNEAQ (reference sequence). The CDR3 is 17 amino acids. The CDR3 loop is CASSVPLAGVSDNEQFF. The CDR3 DNA follows: TGTGCCAGCAGCGTCCCCCTAGCGGGAGTAAGCGACAATGAGCAGTTCTTC.

The gene calls are TRBV5-1 and TRBJ2-5, with D tentatively TRBD2 (6 bases). The germline gives CDR1 SGHRS, CDR2 YFSETQ. The CDR3 runs to 14 residues. V shed 4 bases and J shed 1 base, with 11 bases lying between them. CDR3 in amino acids: CASSGGGSQETQYF. CDR3 bases: TGCGCCAGCAGCGGTGGGGGGTCCCAAGAGACCCAGTACTTC.

The chain uses TRBV5-5 and TRBJ1-4, with 9 nucleotides matching TRBD1. V gave up 1 base and J gave up 6 bases; unmatched junction bases: 4. Looked up from germline, CDR1 is SGHKS and CDR2 is YYEKEE (reference sequence). The CDR3 totals 15 residues. This CDR3 is CASSLSGQGHEKLFF. The CDR3 DNA is TGTGCCAGCAGCTTGTCCGGACAGGGGCATGAAAAACTGTTTTTT.

Regarding this clone: Other DNA sequences in the sample encode the same CDR3. This chain uses TRBV2 with TRBJ1-5, with D uncertain. V shed 6 bases and J shed 4 bases, with 10 bases lying between them. The CDR3 is 13 amino acids. Germline V gene sequence: CDR1 SNHLY, CDR2 FYNNEI. CDR3 in amino acids: CASSSGGNQPQHF. Here the CDR3 DNA reads TGTGCCAGCAGCTCGGGAGGAAATCAGCCCCAGCATTTT.

This chain connects TRBV19 to TRBJ1-6; D is unclear. CDR3 length: 15 amino acids. V dropped 2 bases and J dropped 0 bases, with 5 bases sitting between them. Germline-derived CDR1 and CDR2 are LNHDA and SQIVND (reference sequence). The CDR3 nucleotides are TGTGCCAGTAGTATAACCAGCTCCTATAATTCACCCCTCCACTTT. This translates into CASSITSSYNSPLHF. Based on the CDR3 plus reference TRBV19 and TRBJ1-6, the full variable domain is DGGITQSPKYLFRKEGQNVTLSCEQNLNHDAMYWYRQDPGQGLRLIYYSQIVNDFQKGDIAEGYSVSREKKESFPLTVTSAQKNPTAFYLCASSITSSYNSPLHFGNGTRLTVT.

V usage is TRBV9 and J usage is TRBJ2-1; a weak D match, TRBD2 (6 bases). The CDR3 loop spans 16 amino acids. Germline lookup yields CDR1 SGDLS and CDR2 YYNGEE. Trimming removed 2 bases from V and 8 bases from J, with 20 bases in between. This CDR3 reads CASSVRLGLIGDEQFF. The CDR3 nucleotides read TGTGCCAGCAGCGTGCGACTAGGATTAATAGGGGATGAGCAGTTCTTC. The full variable domain, completed using reference TRBV9 and TRBJ2-1, is DSGVTQTPKHLITATGQRVTLRCSPRSGDLSVYWYQQSLDQGLQFLIQYYNGEERAKGNILERFSAQQFPDLHSELNLSSLELGDSALYFCASSVRLGLIGDEQFFGPGTRLTVL.

The CDR3 is CASSFWTSGIRADTQYF. For the CDR3, the DNA is TGTGCCAGCAGCTTCTGGACTAGCGGGATTCGCGCAGATACGCAGTATTTT. The rearrangement links TRBV7-8 to TRBJ2-3; 12 bases match TRBD2. Germline CDR1 reads SGHVS; CDR2 reads FQNEAQ. The CDR3 length is 17 residues. Trimming removed 3 bases from V and 4 bases from J; junction bases left unmatched: 8.

The chain carries TRBV30 and TRBJ1-2; D ambiguous. Germline V gene lookup returns CDR1 GTSNPN and CDR2 SVGIG (reference sequence). This CDR3 is 12 amino acids long. V was shortened by 4 bases and J by 3 bases, with 9 bases between the two germline ends. The CDR3 DNA is TGTGCCTGGACCAAGGAGGACTATGGCTACACCTTC. It translates to CAWTKEDYGYTF.

This chain's CDR3 is CASSLAGGITGELFF. CDR3 DNA sequence: TGTGCCAGCAGTTTAGCGGGCGGAATCACCGGGGAGCTGTTTTTT. The chain joins TRBV27 to TRBJ2-2; the D gene is possibly TRBD2 (5 bases). Germline lookup yields CDR1 MNHEY and CDR2 SMNVEV (reference sequence). The CDR3 length is 15 residues. V lost 2 bases and J 4 bases, leaving 11 bases between the germline ends.

The chain joins TRBV4-1 to TRBJ1-4, with 8 bases lining up with TRBD1. The V segment lost 2 bases and the J segment 3 bases; nucleotides outside the gene matches: 14. The CDR3 runs to 19 residues. CDR1 is MGHRA and CDR2 is YSYEKL in the germline V gene. In nucleotides, the CDR3 is TGCGCCAGCAGCCAATGGCCCGGGCAGGGGGCGCCGGCTAATGAAAAACTGTTTTTT. This translates into CASSQWPGQGAPANEKLFF.

This chain uses TRBV24-1 with TRBJ2-7, with D uncertain. V was clipped by 3 bases and J by 4 bases, with 12 bases between them. This CDR3 comprises 14 residues. The germline CDR1 and CDR2 sequences are KGHDR and SFDVKD. The CDR3 sequence is CATSDQGRSYEQYF. Written as DNA, the CDR3 is TGTGCCACCAGTGATCAAGGCAGGTCTTACGAGCAGTACTTC.

The CDR3 sequence is CASSHEARVYEQYF. The CDR3 DNA sequence: TGTGCCAGCAGCCATGAAGCGAGGGTATACGAGCAGTACTTC. The chain combines TRBV14 with TRBJ2-7; tentatively, D is TRBD2 (5 bases). There are 14 residues in the CDR3. Germline V gene sequence: CDR1 SGHDN, CDR2 FVKESK. Trimming removed 3 bases from V and 4 bases from J, with 13 bases in between.

The chain is built from TRBV5-5 and TRBJ2-1; no clear D gene. V lost 0 bases, J lost 7 bases, and 8 bases lay in between. The CDR3 has 13 residues. Germline lookup yields CDR1 SGHKS and CDR2 YYEKEE (reference sequence). The CDR3 bases are TGTGCCAGCAGCTTGGGGCCCGGGAATGAGCAGTTCTTC. Protein sequence: CASSLGPGNEQFF. Based on the CDR3 plus reference TRBV5-5 and TRBJ2-1, the full variable domain is DAGVTQSPTHLIKTRGQQVTLRCSPISGHKSVSWYQQVLGQGPQFIFQYYEKEERGRGNFPDRFSARQFPNYSSELNVNALLLGDSALYLCASSLGPGNEQFFGPGTRLTVL.

This chain connects TRBV6-1 to TRBJ2-4, with D perhaps matching TRBD2 (6 bases). The CDR3 totals 20 residues. Germline V gene lookup returns CDR1 MNHNS and CDR2 SASEGT. V was cut by 0 bases and J by 0 bases, with 21 bases left in between. The CDR3 nucleotides read TGTGCCAGCAGTGAAGCACGAGCGGGCAGAATAGATCTAGCCAAAAACATTCAGTACTTC. Amino acids: CASSEARAGRIDLAKNIQYF.